Below are 31 T cell receptor beta chains sequenced from a single sample in a study of blood T cell repertoires in COVID-19. Assay used: immunoSEQ multiplex PCR; TCRdb lists only in-frame clones, some missing. The sample carries some 34,000 clones, 75% to 90% recorded once. Sequenced: peripheral blood. These receptors all come from a human donor in a cohort sampled during active COVID-19.

The CDR3 DNA follows: TGTGCCAGCAGCACGGGACTAGCGGGGGGGGCAGATACGCAGTATTTT. Its translation is CASSTGLAGGADTQYF. The chain recombines TRBV13 with TRBJ2-3, with TRBD2 identical over 16 bases. Trimming cost V 5 bases and J 4 bases; bases outside gene matches: 3. CDR1 and CDR2 from the germline V gene are PRHDT and FYEKMQ (reference sequence). CDR3 size: 16 residues.

CDR3 nucleotides: TGCAGCGTTGCCGGAACGGACAGGGGCCTCGGTGGCTACACCTTC. This gives the protein CSVAGTDRGLGGYTF. V and J are TRBV29-1 and TRBJ1-2; 9 bases are shared with TRBD1. The CDR3 consists of 15 residues. From germline, CDR1 is SQVTM and CDR2 ANQGSEA. V dropped 4 bases and J dropped 7; count of bases not matched to a gene: 13.

This clone was counted a single time. The chain uses TRBV12-3 or TRBV12-4 and TRBJ2-7; D is perhaps TRBD1 (5 bases). The CDR3 consists of 12 residues. The V gene lost 2 bases and the J gene lost 7 bases, with 9 bases spanning the gap. CDR3 nucleotide sequence: TGTGCCAGCAGTTTAATGGGGCGGGAGCAGTACTTC. This gives the protein CASSLMGREQYF.

The V gene is TRBV13, the J gene TRBJ2-7; possibly TRBD1 for D (5 bases). Trimming removed 1 base from V and 3 bases from J, with 10 bases in between. The CDR3 consists of 14 residues. Germline V gene lookup returns CDR1 PRHDT and CDR2 FYEKMQ (reference sequence). The CDR3 DNA is TGTGCCAGCAGCTTAGAGACAGAGCGCTACGAGCAGTACTTC. Translation gives CASSLETERYEQYF. Full variable domain (missing parts from reference TRBV13 and TRBJ2-7): AAGVIQSPRHLIKEKRETATLKCYPIPRHDTVYWYQQGPGQDPQFLISFYEKMQSDKGSIPDRFSAQQFSDYHSELNMSSLELGDSALYFCASSLETERYEQYFGPGTRLTVT.

The chain couples TRBV3-1 (or the pseudogene TRBV3-2) to TRBJ2-5, with 10 positions matching TRBD1. CDR1 is LGHDT, CDR2 YNNKEL, per germline (reference sequence). This CDR3 is 14 amino acids long. Losses at the gene ends were 4 bases for V and 4 bases for J; bases not matched to a gene: 3. For the CDR3, the DNA is TGTGCCAGCAGCCCGGGACAGGGGAGAGAGACCCAGTACTTC. Translating it yields CASSPGQGRETQYF.

This rearrangement joins TRBV6-5 to TRBJ1-2, with D uncertain. Trimming stripped 5 bases from V and 2 bases from J, with 15 bases between. Germline loops: CDR1 MNHEY, CDR2 SVGAGI. This CDR3 contains 15 residues. DNA of the CDR3: TGTGCCAGCAGTCCCGAGCGGAAAGTGAACTATGGCTACACCTTC. Its protein product is CASSPERKVNYGYTF.

Only a few counts were recorded for this clone. The V gene is TRBV7-9, the J gene TRBJ1-6, with D uncertain. The V gene lost 4 bases and the J gene lost 9 bases, with 16 bases spanning the gap. The germline gives CDR1 SEHNR, CDR2 FQNEAQ (reference sequence). The CDR3 has 15 amino acids. CDR3 coding DNA: TGTGCCAGCAGCTCCGCAGACACCCCGAGTTCACCCCTCCACTTT. Translation gives CASSSADTPSSPLHF. Using reference TRBV7-9 and TRBJ1-6 for the parts outside the CDR3, the full variable domain is DTGVSQNPRHKITKRGQNVTFRCDPISEHNRLYWYRQTLGQGPEFLTYFQNEAQLEKSRLLSDRFSAERPKGSFSTLEIQRTEQGDSAMYLCASSSADTPSSPLHFGNGTRLTVT.

Only a few counts were recorded for this clone. The chain recombines TRBV5-1 with TRBJ2-7; a possible D gene is TRBD1 (6 bases). From germline, CDR1 is SGHRS and CDR2 YFSETQ. Between the trimmed V and J ends, which lost 0 bases and 2 bases, there was a span of 15 bases. The CDR3 sequence is 16 residues long. This CDR3 reads CASSLGSTGPPYEQYF. The CDR3 DNA reads TGCGCCAGCAGCTTGGGATCGACAGGTCCTCCCTACGAGCAGTACTTC.

The V gene is TRBV2, the J gene TRBJ1-5, with TRBD1 as a possible D gene (6 bases). Germline V gene sequence: CDR1 SNHLY, CDR2 FYNNEI. The CDR3 sequence is 15 residues long. V dropped 6 bases and J dropped 3 bases, with 15 bases sitting between them. The CDR3 protein is CASRDGQLDNQPQHF. In DNA, the CDR3 is TGTGCCAGCAGGGACGGACAGCTCGACAATCAGCCCCAGCATTTT.

The V call is TRBV28, the J call TRBJ2-6; 13 nucleotides line up with TRBD2. Germline-derived CDR1 and CDR2 are MDHEN and SYDVKM. The CDR3 loop spans 21 amino acids. Trimming cost V 3 bases and J 1 base; bases outside gene matches: 12. The CDR3 here is CASSLTSGRPEQGSGANVLTF. In DNA, the CDR3 is TGTGCCAGCAGTTTGACTAGCGGGAGGCCCGAACAGGGGTCTGGGGCCAACGTCCTGACTTTC.

This sequence joins TRBV6-5 and TRBJ2-3, with D possibly being TRBD1 (5 bases). Germline-derived CDR1 and CDR2 are MNHEY and SVGAGI. The CDR3 contains 12 residues. V lost 8 bases to trimming and J lost 2 bases, with 8 bases between them. The CDR3 protein is CASGATTDTQYF. The CDR3 DNA reads as TGTGCCAGCGGGGCTACCACAGATACGCAGTATTTT.

This clone was seen a few times. The DNA of the CDR3 is TGTGCCAGCAGCAACTCCAGGGGGTCCAACACCGGGGAGCTGTTTTTT. It translates to CASSNSRGSNTGELFF. The chain has TRBV3-1 (or the pseudogene TRBV3-2) and TRBJ2-2; TRBD1 matches 7 bases. Germline V gene sequence: CDR1 LGHDT, CDR2 YNNKEL (reference sequence). The CDR3 length is 16 residues. With V trimmed by 5 bases and J by 2 bases, 8 bases remained unmatched.

The rearrangement joins TRBV10-3 to TRBJ1-5; 7 bases line up with TRBD1. The CDR3 contains 18 residues. With 3 bases clipped from V and 7 bases from J, the junction kept 18 bases outside the gene matches. Germline V lookup: CDR1 ENHRY, CDR2 SYGVKD. Here the CDR3 DNA reads TGTGCCATCAGTGAAGGGGCAGTGACAGGGAAGTTCGGGCAGCCCCAGCATTTT. This translates into CAISEGAVTGKFGQPQHF.

V is TRBV2 and J is TRBJ2-7; TRBD1 matches at 9 bases. Germline CDR1 and CDR2: SNHLY and FYNNEI. J gave up 0 bases and V 2 bases, and 5 bases lay outside the gene matches. The CDR3 runs to 16 residues. CDR3 sequence: CASSEWGTGPSYEQYF. In DNA form, the CDR3 reads TGTGCCAGCAGTGAATGGGGGACAGGGCCCTCCTACGAGCAGTACTTC. Full variable domain (rest looked up from reference TRBV2 and TRBJ2-7): EPEVTQTPSHQVTQMGQEVILRCVPISNHLYFYWYRQILGQKVEFLVSFYNNEISEKSEIFDDQFSVERPDGSNFTLKIRSTKLEDSAMYFCASSEWGTGPSYEQYFGPGTRLTVT.

The J gene is TRBJ2-5, the V gene TRBV5-1; tentative D call: TRBD2 (6 bases). In germline, CDR1 is SGHRS, CDR2 YFSETQ. This CDR3 contains 14 residues. The V and J ends lost 5 bases and 5 bases respectively, with 16 bases between them. This chain's CDR3 is CASSGGTGRETQYF. CDR3 in DNA: TGCGCCAGCAGTGGGGGGACGGGGCGCGAGACCCAGTACTTC. The full variable domain, its missing parts supplied by reference TRBV5-1 and TRBJ2-5, is KAGVTQTPRYLIKTRGQQVTLSCSPISGHRSVSWYQQTPGQGLQFLFEYFSETQRNKGNFPGRFSGRQFSNSRSEMNVSTLELGDSALYLCASSGGTGRETQYFGPGTRLLVL.

The chain is built from TRBV7-3 and TRBJ2-1, with D possibly TRBD2 on 7 matching bases. The CDR3 covers 14 residues. Per germline, CDR1 SGHTA and CDR2 FQGTGA. V was pared by 5 bases and J by 12 bases, with 20 bases between. The CDR3 reads CASSPGAGAVRQFF. The CDR3 coding sequence is TGTGCCAGCAGCCCAGGGGCGGGAGCAGTCAGGCAGTTCTTC.

This rearrangement joins TRBV28 to TRBJ1-1; perhaps TRBD1 as D (6 bases). V lost 10 bases and J lost 1, with 13 bases in between. CDR1 and CDR2 (germline): MDHEN, SYDVKM. The CDR3 consists of 13 residues. CDR3 nucleotide sequence: TGTGCCACCCTGGGACATGAGAACACTGAAGCTTTCTTT. Its translation: CATLGHENTEAFF.

This chain uses TRBV13 with TRBJ2-7, with D tentatively TRBD1 (6 bases). The V gene's germline CDR1 is PRHDT and CDR2 FYEKMQ (reference sequence). Trimming cost V 3 bases and J 13 bases, with 13 bases left between them. There are 11 residues in the CDR3. CDR3 sequence reads: CASSFAGTTYF. The DNA for the CDR3 is TGTGCCAGCAGCTTCGCCGGGACAACCTACTTC. The variable domain in full, completed from reference TRBV13 and TRBJ2-7, reads AAGVIQSPRHLIKEKRETATLKCYPIPRHDTVYWYQQGPGQDPQFLISFYEKMQSDKGSIPDRFSAQQFSDYHSELNMSSLELGDSALYFCASSFAGTTYFGPGTRLTVT.

This chain joins TRBV27 and TRBJ2-7; D perhaps matches TRBD2 (5 bases). The CDR3 is made up of 12 amino acids. Germline V lookup: CDR1 MNHEY, CDR2 SMNVEV (reference sequence). V shed 7 bases and J shed 4 bases, with 11 bases lying between them. The CDR3 DNA follows: TGTGCCAGCAAGGCTACGGGGTACGAGCAGTACTTC. Protein: CASKATGYEQYF.

This chain joins TRBV3-1 (or the pseudogene TRBV3-2) and TRBJ1-2; 8 positions match TRBD1. V was pared by 5 bases and J by 7 bases, with 30 bases of the junction left unmatched. CDR3 size: 21 residues. Germline CDR1 LGHDT, CDR2 YNNKEL (reference sequence). The CDR3, as DNA: TGTGCCAGCAGCGTTACCCCTACTCCTACCCCCCAGGACAGGGATGGGGGTGGCTACACCTTC. This codes for CASSVTPTPTPQDRDGGGYTF.

This sequence joins TRBV5-1 and TRBJ1-4; D gene ambiguous. Germline V gives CDR1 SGHRS, CDR2 YFSETQ. The CDR3 sequence is 16 residues long. The V end lost 0 bases, the J end lost 7 bases, and 16 bases lay between the germline ends. The CDR3: CASSLDSPQGGEKLFF. The CDR3 DNA reads as TGCGCCAGCAGCTTGGATAGCCCTCAAGGAGGTGAAAAACTGTTTTTT.

This chain uses TRBV2 with TRBJ1-1; D gene uncertain. The CDR3 consists of 12 residues. Trimming stripped 7 bases from V and 8 bases from J, with 14 bases between. The germline V gene has CDR1 SNHLY and CDR2 FYNNEI. The CDR3 here is CASNLGIVEAFF. DNA for the CDR3: TGTGCCAGCAACCTAGGTATAGTGGAAGCTTTCTTT.

The chain couples TRBV14 to TRBJ2-5, with D possibly TRBD2 on 6 matching bases. Germline-derived CDR1 and CDR2 are SGHDN and FVKESK. The CDR3 length is 18 residues. Trimming shortened V by 1 base and J by 2 bases, and 20 bases separated the two germline ends. CDR3 sequence: CASSQGLRDSFIQETQYF. Written as DNA, the CDR3 is TGTGCCAGCAGCCAAGGCTTACGGGACTCTTTTATACAAGAGACCCAGTACTTC.

This clone was found once. The chain uses TRBV10-3 and TRBJ2-1, with 7 bases that match TRBD2. The V and J ends lost 2 bases and 4 bases, in that order; junction bases with no gene match: 5. This CDR3 spans 15 amino acids. CDR1 and CDR2 from the germline V gene are ENHRY and SYGVKD. This chain's CDR3 is CAISEGTKTYNEQFF. The CDR3 DNA sequence: TGTGCCATCAGTGAGGGGACTAAGACGTACAATGAGCAGTTCTTC.

This clone came up a few times. The gene calls are TRBV5-1 and TRBJ1-3; D perhaps matches TRBD1 (5 bases). Germline CDR1 SGHRS, CDR2 YFSETQ. This CDR3 contains 16 residues. With 2 bases removed from V and 0 bases from J, the gap between germline ends came to 12 bases. CDR3 bases: TGCGCCAGCAGCTTTTCAGGGCCCGTCTCTGGAAACACCATATATTTT. Its protein product is CASSFSGPVSGNTIYF.

The chain carries TRBV7-3 and TRBJ1-1; 7 bases line up with TRBD1. Germline values: CDR1 SGHTA, CDR2 FQGTGA. V shed 4 bases and J 4 bases; nucleotides not matched to a gene: 6. This CDR3 has 14 residues. Written as DNA, the CDR3 is TGTGCCAGCAGCTCGACAGGGCGGACCACTGAAGCTTTCTTT. Protein: CASSSTGRTTEAFF.

The gene calls are TRBV12-5 and TRBJ1-5; TRBD1 aligns across 9 bases. The CDR3 extends over 15 amino acids. The germline CDR1 and CDR2 sequences are LGHNT and FRNRAP. The V segment lost 2 bases and the J segment 4 bases; nucleotides outside the gene matches: 3. The chain's CDR3 is CASGLTGGFNQPQHF. CDR3 DNA sequence: TGTGCTAGTGGTTTGACAGGGGGCTTTAATCAGCCCCAGCATTTT.

The genes are TRBV28 and TRBJ1-2, with D perhaps TRBD1 (6 bases). The CDR3 spans 11 residues. V lost 11 bases, J lost 6 bases, and 13 bases lay in between. Per germline, CDR1 MDHEN and CDR2 SYDVKM. CDR3 coding DNA: TGTGCCTCAGGGGTACTTGATGGCTACACCTTC. Its translation is CASGVLDGYTF.

CDR3 loop: CASSGTSSGANYGYTF. The CDR3 nucleotides are TGCGCCAGCAGTGGAACGAGTTCAGGGGCTAACTATGGCTACACCTTC. The chain uses TRBV10-1 and TRBJ1-2, with D possibly TRBD1 on 6 matching bases. Per the germline V gene, CDR1 is WNHNN and CDR2 is SYGVQD (reference sequence). The length of the CDR3 is 16 residues. Trimming left V 4 bases short and J 0 bases short, with 15 bases between.

This chain uses TRBV19 with TRBJ2-1; 8 bases match TRBD2. Germline loops: CDR1 LNHDA, CDR2 SQIVND (reference sequence). V shed 5 bases and J 6 bases; nucleotides not matched to a gene: 3. This CDR3 comprises 13 residues. The CDR3 DNA is TGTGCCAGTAGTCTCGGACTAGCCAATGAGCAGTTCTTC. Amino acids: CASSLGLANEQFF.

The chain carries TRBV19 and TRBJ1-2, with D unclear. The CDR3 sequence is 15 residues long. Germline CDR1 is LNHDA and CDR2 is SQIVND (reference sequence). Deletions cut 2 bases from V and 5 bases from J, with 15 bases between. CDR3 sequence reads: CASSIFLGEGYGYTF. In DNA, the CDR3 is TGTGCCAGTAGTATATTTCTGGGTGAGGGATATGGCTACACCTTC.